One sample yielded the 4 T cell receptor beta chains listed below, sequenced in a study of cytomegalovirus exposure and HLA in healthy donors. It was with 60 Vbeta and 13 Jbeta primers that the PCR ran. The assay was immunoSEQ multiplex PCR, and TCRdb's table has in-frame clones only and misses some. This sample carries about 160,000 clones, approximately 70% of them seen once, and the ten largest clones take approximately 6.9%. The sequencing sample was made of PBMCs. The receptors derive from a man in his forties or fifties in good health and CMV-seropositive.

This clone was seen a handful of times. V usage is TRBV5-4 and J usage is TRBJ2-2; 13 bases map to TRBD2. Germline values: CDR1 SGHNT, CDR2 YYREEE (reference sequence). Trimming took 0 bases from V and 5 from J; bases not matched to a gene: 4. CDR3 length equals 17 residues. The CDR3 reads CASSLGTSGGRTGELFF. As DNA, the CDR3 is TGTGCCAGCAGCTTGGGGACTAGCGGGGGTCGAACCGGGGAGCTGTTTTTT.

The table lists this clone with a few counts. The V gene is TRBV6-1, the J gene TRBJ1-1, with D perhaps TRBD1 (5 bases). Trimming shortened V by 4 bases and J by 5 bases, and 14 bases separated the two germline ends. The CDR3 contains 14 residues. Germline CDR1 MNHNS, CDR2 SASEGT. The CDR3 DNA reads as TGTGCCAGCAGTGGGACTCGGGGGGAGACTGAAGCTTTCTTT. Amino acid sequence: CASSGTRGETEAFF.

The CDR3 loop reads CASSLVGGAAHEQFF. CDR3 sequence (DNA): TGTGCCAGCAGCTTAGTCGGGGGGGCTGCCCATGAGCAGTTCTTC. The chain combines TRBV11-2 with TRBJ2-1; 8 nucleotides agree with TRBD2. The V gene end was trimmed by 1 base and the J gene end by 8 bases; junction bases not matched to a gene: 7. The CDR3 spans 15 residues. Germline CDR1 and CDR2: SGHAT and FQNNGV.

This clone was observed a single time. The rearrangement joins TRBV13 to TRBJ1-2, with 10 bases lining up with TRBD1. Germline CDR1 and CDR2: PRHDT and FYEKMQ (reference sequence). The length of the CDR3 is 14 residues. V lost 5 bases and J lost 8; bases outside the gene matches: 8. The CDR3 reads CASSTTGQGSGYTF. The CDR3 nucleotides read TGTGCCAGCAGCACAACGGGACAGGGGTCGGGCTACACCTTC.